The rows below give T cell receptor beta chains drawn from one sample of a study of spatial heterogeneity in lung cancer. TCRdb analysed the 5' RACE reads with MiXCR anew, one entry per CDR3 protein. The data show under 150,000 distinct CDR3 sequences, with 12% seen just once and roughly 15% held by the top ten. The starting material was PBMCs, obtained at follow-up. The receptor set was obtained from a male donor with early-stage non-small cell lung cancer. Both conserved end residues are trimmed from each CDR3. Each record gives: J gene, V gene, CDR3 protein.

TRBJ2-2 TRBV6-1 ASGSGAGELF
TRBJ2-3 TRBV20-1 SAREFVGGGTDTQY
TRBJ2-3 TRBV14 ASSQWTTDTQY
TRBJ2-2 TRBV28 ASSRAGGTTGELF
TRBJ1-5 TRBV2 ASRSEANQPQH
TRBJ2-6 TRBV19 ASSRGANVLT
TRBJ2-5 TRBV19 ASSIRRTGGRETQY
TRBJ2-1 TRBV18 ASFRDRSDNEQF
TRBJ2-3 TRBV4-2 ASSQAPAGRADTQY
TRBJ2-3 TRBV9 ASSPRSSASTDTQY
TRBJ1-2 TRBV6-5 ASSYAELDYGYT
TRBJ2-6 TRBV18 ASSRQGTSSGANVLT
TRBJ1-4 TRBV12-3/TRBV12-4 ASSPGRANEKLF
TRBJ2-6 TRBV28 ASSSGGSGANVLT
TRBJ1-5 TRBV20-1 SAAVSSNQPQH
TRBJ2-3 TRBV9 ASSVAGIRTDTQY
TRBJ2-1 TRBV28 ASSFIPGAHPFSNEQF
TRBJ1-1 TRBV3-1 ASSQDLSGSEAF
TRBJ1-5 TRBV4-1 ASSQARGGQPQH
TRBJ1-1 TRBV29-1 SVGSQGLSGGTEAF
TRBJ1-5 TRBV28 ASSSSDRRGAQH
TRBJ1-2 TRBV5-1 ASSKETGREGYGYT
TRBJ1-1 TRBV7-3 ASSLGPGNRAF
TRBJ1-5 TRBV10-3 AIRGTGDQPQH
TRBJ1-3 TRBV7-2 ASSLTSYGNTIY
TRBJ2-7 TRBV30 AWATSSEQY
TRBJ2-7 TRBV18 ASSLKGSYEQY
TRBJ2-1 TRBV20-1 SARDLRYEQF
TRBJ2-1 TRBV9 ASSVDGGVLYNEQF
TRBJ2-1 TRBV4-1 ASSQGVVHEQF
TRBJ2-1 TRBV5-1 ASSDKPGYNNEQF
TRBJ2-7 TRBV11-2 ASSLAPPGRGPAYEQY
TRBJ1-2 TRBV30 AWETGPQGSGYT
TRBJ2-2 TRBV4-2 ASSQDRGGGELF
TRBJ2-7 TRBV27 ASSSGRGSSYEQY
TRBJ2-3 TRBV3-1 ASSYQSGRTQY
TRBJ2-5 TRBV3-1 ASSQSQGGVTQY
TRBJ2-5 TRBV7-2 ASSSAMAQY
TRBJ2-3 TRBV20-1 SAHPNSDTQY
TRBJ2-2 TRBV28 ASQDSTNTGELF
TRBJ1-4 TRBV7-2 ASSTSTNEKLF
TRBJ2-7 TRBV18 ASSPRTAEQY
TRBJ2-3 TRBV6-5 ASSYSYRGPTDTQY
TRBJ1-4 TRBV30 AWSQRGKLF
TRBJ1-1 TRBV12-3/TRBV12-4 ASSFTNTGLFEAF
TRBJ1-5 TRBV20-1 SARAPTMGTRNQPQH
TRBJ1-1 TRBV4-2 ASSQDRVNTEAF
TRBJ2-1 TRBV5-5 ASSPEGQGWNEQF
TRBJ1-6 TRBV7-2 ASSLLTTKANSPLH
TRBJ2-5 TRBV5-1 ASMGGLAETNQETQY
TRBJ2-3 TRBV18 ASSLRTGGRTDTQY
TRBJ1-1 TRBV4-3 ASSQDAGNTEAF
TRBJ2-7 TRBV5-1 ASSLEPTDKQY
TRBJ2-1 TRBV7-9 ASSRGGINEQF
TRBJ2-7 TRBV19 ASSSQLVYEQY